The rows below give T cell receptor beta chains drawn from one sample of a study of cytomegalovirus exposure and HLA in healthy donors. Sequencing was performed with immunoSEQ multiplex PCR; in TCRdb, only in-frame clones are kept and a portion is missing. This sample yields some 190,000 clones, of which 86% are seen a single time; roughly 1.6% belongs to the top ten. Sample: PBMCs. The receptors here all came from a woman aged 18-29 years in good health and CMV-seronegative. The CDR3 runs from the conserved cysteine through the conserved F or W. D genes are given only for firm matches. Clone size appears in some rows only: once, few, many, or a class for an expanded clone.

TRBD2,TRBJ2-7,TRBV4-2,many,TGTGCCAGCAGCCACACACCGGGACTAGCGGGAGGGGGAGGATACGAGCAGTACTTC,CASSHTPGLAGGGGYEQYF
-,TRBJ1-1,TRBV29-1,-,TGCAGCGTTACAACAGGGTTATTCACTGAAGCTTTCTTT,CSVTTGLFTEAFF
-,TRBJ2-1,TRBV4-1,-,TGCGCCAGCAGCCAAGGACTAGTTAATGAGCAGTTCTTC,CASSQGLVNEQFF
-,TRBJ1-5,TRBV27,-,TGTGCCAGCAGTAGCAGACCCCAGGGTGGCAATCAGCCCCAGCATTTT,CASSSRPQGGNQPQHF
TRBD2,TRBJ2-2,TRBV10-1,-,TGCGCCAGCAGTGTTGCGGGAGCTGCCGCCGGGGAGCTGTTTTTT,CASSVAGAAAGELFF
-,TRBJ1-2,TRBV19,-,TGTGCCAGCCCAGGCGGGCGGGGATATGGCTACACCTTC,CASPGGRGYGYTF
-,TRBJ2-1,TRBV19,-,TGTGCCAGTAGTAGGGGGACTGAGAATGAGCAGTTCTTC,CASSRGTENEQFF
TRBD2,TRBJ2-3,TRBV4-1,-,TGCGCCAGCAGCCAATACCCGGGACTAGCGGGAGGTACAGATACGCAGTATTTT,CASSQYPGLAGGTDTQYF
-,TRBJ2-7,TRBV10-2,once,TGCGCCAGCAGTGACGAGCGTAGGAGCTCCTACGAGCAGTACTTC,CASSDERRSSYEQYF
-,TRBJ2-3,TRBV9,-,TGTGCCAGCAAAAGGGGCGAACGAAGCACAGATACGCAGTATTTT,CASKRGERSTDTQYF
TRBD1,TRBJ1-1,TRBV19,-,TGTGCCAGTAGCCCCTCGGGGACAGGGCGGACTGAAGCTTTCTTT,CASSPSGTGRTEAFF
-,TRBJ2-7,TRBV6-5,-,TGTGCCAGCAGTTACTCGAATGTTAGGGGAGGCCTCGAGCAGTACTTC,CASSYSNVRGGLEQYF
-,TRBJ1-2,TRBV14,-,TGTGCCAGCAGCCAAAATCTCGAGGGTCACTATGGCTACACCTTC,CASSQNLEGHYGYTF
-,TRBJ1-4,TRBV18,-,TGTGCCAGCTCACCAAGCAGGGGACAAAAAAATGAAAAACTGTTTTTT,CASSPSRGQKNEKLFF
-,TRBJ1-1,TRBV12-5,-,TGTGCTAGTGGTTTTAGTCTAGGGGACACTGAAGCTTTCTTT,CASGFSLGDTEAFF
TRBD2,TRBJ2-3,TRBV19,-,TGTGCCAGTAGTCTCCGGACTAGCGGCACAGATACGCAGTATTTT,CASSLRTSGTDTQYF
TRBD1,TRBJ2-1,TRBV5-1,-,TGCGCCAGCACAGACCGCAGACAGGGACGGGATAATGAGCAGTTCTTC,CASTDRRQGRDNEQFF
-,TRBJ2-5,TRBV5-1,-,TGCGCCAGCAGCCTGTCATCTGTGGCTCGACAAGAGACCCAGTACTTC,CASSLSSVARQETQYF
TRBD2,TRBJ2-1,TRBV7-3,-,TGTGCCAGCAGCCCCGGCCCAAATAGCGGGGGGGCTGGTGAGCAGTTCTTC,CASSPGPNSGGAGEQFF
-,TRBJ2-7,TRBV5-1,-,TGCGCCAGCAGCTTGGGTTCGGGGGGCCTATACGAGCAGTACTTC,CASSLGSGGLYEQYF
TRBD1,TRBJ1-5,TRBV10-3,-,TGTGCCATCAGTCAACAGGGGGCAAATCAGCCCCAGCATTTT,CAISQQGANQPQHF
-,TRBJ1-1,TRBV11-2,-,TGTGCCAGCAGCACTCCACGTCGGAGAGGGGGTGCTGAAGCTTTCTTT,CASSTPRRRGGAEAFF
-,TRBJ2-1,TRBV19,-,TGTGCCAGTAGTATTCTGTCAGGGTACAATGAGCAGTTCTTC,CASSILSGYNEQFF
TRBD1,TRBJ1-1,TRBV5-1,once,TGCGCCAGCAGCTACGGACAGGAGTTCACTGAAGCTTTCTTT,CASSYGQEFTEAFF
TRBD1,TRBJ1-2,TRBV5-1,-,TGCGCCAGCAGCCGACAAGACAGGGTAGGGCATGGCTACACCTTC,CASSRQDRVGHGYTF
TRBD1,TRBJ1-2,TRBV2,-,TGTGCCAGCAGTGAGGCCGGGACAGGGACGTACTATGGCTACACCTTC,CASSEAGTGTYYGYTF
TRBD1,TRBJ1-2,TRBV18,-,TGTGCCAGCTCACCACCGATGGGACAGAGCTATGGCTACACCTTC,CASSPPMGQSYGYTF
-,TRBJ1-6,TRBV6-5,-,TGTGCCAGCAGTTACTCGATGGCAAGCGATTCACCCCTCCACTTT,CASSYSMASDSPLHF
TRBD1,TRBJ2-1,TRBV30,-,TGTGCCTGGAGAGTTCTAGGGACAGGGAACAATGAGCAGTTCTTC,CAWRVLGTGNNEQFF
-,TRBJ2-7,TRBV7-6,few,TGTGCCAGCAGCAAAGAGGTCATCGGAGGGCTGTACGAGCAGTACTTC,CASSKEVIGGLYEQYF
TRBD1,TRBJ2-1,TRBV6-5,-,TGTGCCAGCAGTTACAAACAGGGGTACTCCTACAATGAGCAGTTCTTC,CASSYKQGYSYNEQFF
TRBD1,TRBJ2-1,TRBV5-1,-,TGCGCCAGCAGCCAAGGGGACAGTTCCTACAATGAGCAGTTCTTC,CASSQGDSSYNEQFF
TRBD1,TRBJ2-7,TRBV5-1,-,TGCGCCAGCAGCTTGGGTTATTGGGACAGCAGAGACGAGCAGTACTTC,CASSLGYWDSRDEQYF
-,TRBJ1-6,TRBV11-2,-,TGTGCCAGCAGCTTAGCGGCAGGTTCACCCCTCCACTTT,CASSLAAGSPLHF
TRBD1,TRBJ1-2,TRBV9,-,TGTGCCAGCAGCCCACCCCCCGGGACAGGGACCTATGGCTACACCTTC,CASSPPPGTGTYGYTF
TRBD1,TRBJ1-2,TRBV5-1,-,TGCGCCAGCAGCTTGGAGGGGGCGCTTGGCTACACCTTC,CASSLEGALGYTF